Here is one T cell receptor (beta chain) with its context. This clonotype was detected ten times or more. The target of this receptor is not known. No clone much larger than this one lies a single base away; base qualities are absent. The data were taken from a study of early T cells in non-severe SARS-CoV-2 infection (dated by TCRdb to 2020 to 2023). General notes on the study: Because TCR sequencing was done on bulk RNA from unsorted whole blood, the alpha and beta chains could not be paired. What the study reported, not specific to this receptor: Matching against VDJdb was skewed toward anti-spike CD8 responses, likely underestimated virus-specific expansions, and missed private and CD4 specificities.

Library preparation was by 5' RACE. TCRdb names NextSeq 500 as the instrument used. The TCR library protocol attached unique molecular identifiers to individual cDNA molecules to correct for sequencing error and PCR bias. Both TCR alpha and beta chains were sequenced, and tight co-correlation was observed between alpha and beta sequence abundances in each sample. The original methods were these. Decombinator V4 was used to annotate the V gene, J gene and CDR3 of the TCR sequences. Expanded TCRs were defined as changing significantly between any two time points under a Poisson model with p below 0.0001. TCR abundances were normalised to the total number of TCRs sequenced in each sample and reported as counts per million. MAIT TCRs were defined by TRAV1-2 paired with TRAJ12, TRAJ20 or TRAJ33, and iNKT TCRs by TRAV10 paired with TRAJ18. VDJdb, accessed on 1 November 2021, was searched for TCRs annotated for CMV, EBV and SARS-CoV-2, and TCRs annotated for more than one antigen were excluded. TCRdb applied fastp at Q25 and MiXCR to the public reads, then kept only in-frame beta chains. A single entry per CDR3 protein holds the most common genes and DNA from its merged rows. TCRdb, not the original authors, processed these V and J calls. In this sample the table shows tens of thousands of distinct CDR3 sequences, roughly 4.5% of which occur a single time. The top ten hold almost 8% of the sample.

Set within a cohort of healthcare workers in London, UK, this nested case-control study involved weekly PCR testing of nasopharyngeal swabs along with blood sampling. Healthcare workers were recruited during the week of the UK lockdown, between 23 and 31 March 2020, and followed weekly for up to roughly 15 weeks. V gives up 8 bases and J gives up 0 bases, and the segment between their germline ends measures 10 bases. Taken from cysteine to phenylalanine, the CDR3 has 14 residues. Only the CDR3 DNA is retained, 42 bases long and in frame from the first base. Via the germline V gene (reference sequence), CDR1 is MNHNY and CDR2 SVGAGI.

Recombination connected TRBV6-6 to TRBJ1-4; TRBD1 is possibly the D segment (5 matching bases). This clonotype originated in an adult who was a healthcare worker with PCR-confirmed SARS-CoV-2 infection or an uninfected control (not recorded which). Specimen: whole blood. This receptor has the CDR3 CASGSTATNEKLFF. The DNA sequence is TGTGCCAGCGGATCGACAGCAACTAATGAAAAACTGTTTTTT.